The 9 T cell receptor beta chains below come from one sample, sequenced in a study of blood T cell repertoires in COVID-19. Repertoires were generated with immunoSEQ multiplex PCR, while TCRdb's copy carries only in-frame clones and drops some. The top ten clones hold 20% to 25% of a sample with roughly 68,000 clones, 65% to 90% of them seen once. Sequences were obtained from peripheral blood. The receptors originated from a man aged 45 to 65 with acute or convalescent COVID-19.

The chain joins TRBV24-1 to TRBJ2-3; 7 nucleotides align to TRBD1. Germline CDR1 is KGHDR and CDR2 is SFDVKD. With V trimmed by 3 bases and J by 1 base, 6 bases remained unmatched. This CDR3 is built from 16 residues. The CDR3: CATSDPRQGRTDTQYF. Here the CDR3 DNA reads TGTGCCACCAGTGATCCCCGACAGGGACGCACAGATACGCAGTATTTT.

This clone has only one observation. J is TRBJ1-6 and V is TRBV25-1; D unresolved. Germline CDR1 reads MGHDK; CDR2 reads SYGVNS. Deletions cut 6 bases from V and 7 bases from J, with 4 bases between. The CDR3 covers 11 residues. CDR3 region: CASRLNSPLHF. CDR3 DNA: TGTGCCAGCAGGTTAAATTCACCCCTCCACTTT.

The V and J genes are TRBV10-3 and TRBJ2-3, with D possibly being TRBD2 (6 bases). Germline-derived CDR1 and CDR2 are ENHRY and SYGVKD. V lost 8 bases, J lost 6 bases, and 21 bases lay in between. CDR3 length equals 15 residues. The CDR3 DNA reads as TGTGCCATCGGTGGGGCGGGGCTCCCCGGGGATACGCAGTATTTT. Protein sequence: CAIGGAGLPGDTQYF.

This chain connects TRBV6-5 to TRBJ1-4; weak D call: TRBD1 (5 bases). Between the trimmed V and J ends, which lost 6 bases and 4 bases, there was a span of 15 bases. Germline values: CDR1 MNHEY, CDR2 SVGAGI. The CDR3 runs 15 residues. CDR3 bases: TGTGCCAGCAGCTTGACGGGGGGGAATAATGAAAAACTGTTTTTT. Its translation: CASSLTGGNNEKLFF.

The CDR3: CASRAGGDNQPQHF. CDR3 DNA sequence: TGTGCCAGCAGGGCAGGGGGAGACAATCAGCCCCAGCATTTT. The chain combines TRBV28 with TRBJ1-5, with 7 bases identical to TRBD1. After removal of 6 bases from V and 3 bases from J, the junction contained 5 bases not matched to a gene. The CDR3 is 14 residues long. Germline CDR1 and CDR2: MDHEN and SYDVKM.

The chain uses TRBV7-8 and TRBJ2-4; D might be TRBD1 (6 bases). The germline V gene encodes CDR1 SGHVS and CDR2 FQNEAQ. V lost 5 bases to trimming and J lost 0 bases, with 14 bases between them. There are 16 residues in the CDR3. CDR3 DNA: TGTGCCAGCAGCGAACGGACAGCCTCAGCCAAAAACATTCAGTACTTC. Translated: CASSERTASAKNIQYF.

This sequence joins TRBV4-2 and TRBJ2-5, with 15 positions matching TRBD2. Trimming removed 1 base from V and 6 bases from J; junction bases left unmatched: 3. The CDR3 contains 16 residues. In germline, CDR1 is LGHNA, CDR2 YNFKEQ. CDR3 coding DNA: TGTGCCAGCAGCCAAGGGGGACTAGCGGGGGGAAAGACCCAGTACTTC. Translating it yields CASSQGGLAGGKTQYF.

This clone showed up just once. The gene calls are TRBV3-1 (or the pseudogene TRBV3-2) and TRBJ1-4; D unclear. Looked up from germline, CDR1 is LGHDT and CDR2 is YNNKEL (reference sequence). The V end lost 0 bases, the J end lost 3 bases, and 8 bases lay between the germline ends. The CDR3 runs 15 residues. The CDR3 nucleotides read TGTGCCAGCAGCCAAGATTACCGGTCTAATGAAAAACTGTTTTTT. This translates into CASSQDYRSNEKLFF.

The V call is TRBV10-3, the J call TRBJ1-1; D remains ambiguous. This CDR3 is 14 amino acids long. Deletions cut 0 bases from V and 11 bases from J, with 16 bases between. From germline, CDR1 is ENHRY and CDR2 SYGVKD. CDR3: CAISESEGVTGAFF. The CDR3 DNA reads TGTGCCATCAGTGAGTCGGAGGGTGTGACTGGGGCTTTCTTT.